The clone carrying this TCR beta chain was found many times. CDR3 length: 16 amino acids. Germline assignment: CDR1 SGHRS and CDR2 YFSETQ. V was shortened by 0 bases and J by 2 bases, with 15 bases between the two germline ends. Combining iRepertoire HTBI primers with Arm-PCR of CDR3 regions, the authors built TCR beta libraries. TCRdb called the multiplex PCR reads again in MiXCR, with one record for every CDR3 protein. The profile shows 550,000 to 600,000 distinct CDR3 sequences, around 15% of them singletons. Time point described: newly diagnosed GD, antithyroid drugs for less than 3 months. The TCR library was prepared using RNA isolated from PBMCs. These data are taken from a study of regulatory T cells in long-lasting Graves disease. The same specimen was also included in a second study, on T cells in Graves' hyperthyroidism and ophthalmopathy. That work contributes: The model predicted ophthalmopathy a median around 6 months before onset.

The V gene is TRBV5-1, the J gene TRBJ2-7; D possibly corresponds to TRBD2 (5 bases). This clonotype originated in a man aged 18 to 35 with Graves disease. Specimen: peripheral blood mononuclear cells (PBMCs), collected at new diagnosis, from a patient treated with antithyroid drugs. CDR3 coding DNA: TGCGCCAGCAGCTTGGTGTCGGGGATTGCGGCCTACGAGCAGTACTTC. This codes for CASSLVSGIAAYEQYF.